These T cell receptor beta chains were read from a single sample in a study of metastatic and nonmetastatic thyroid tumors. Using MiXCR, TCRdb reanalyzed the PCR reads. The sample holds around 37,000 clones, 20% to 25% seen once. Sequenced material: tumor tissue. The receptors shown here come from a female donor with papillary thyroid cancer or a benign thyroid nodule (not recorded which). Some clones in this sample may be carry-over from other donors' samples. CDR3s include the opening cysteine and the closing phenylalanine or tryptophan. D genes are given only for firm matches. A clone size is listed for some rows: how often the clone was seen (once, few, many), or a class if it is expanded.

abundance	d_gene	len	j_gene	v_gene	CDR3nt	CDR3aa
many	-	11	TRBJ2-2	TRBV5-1	TGCGCCACCGAGGAGGCCGGGGAGCTGTTTTTT	CATEEAGELFF
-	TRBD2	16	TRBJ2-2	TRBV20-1	TGCAGTGCTAGGGTAGCGGGAGGGCCCCACACCGGGGAGCTGTTTTTT	CSARVAGGPHTGELFF
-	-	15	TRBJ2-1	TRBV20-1	TGCAGTGCTAGAGATTTGGGTGTCAGGGTGAATGAGCAGTTCTTC	CSARDLGVRVNEQFF
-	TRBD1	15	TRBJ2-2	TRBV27	TGTGCCAGCAGTCCACAGACAGGGGTGACCGGGGAGCTGTTTTTT	CASSPQTGVTGELFF
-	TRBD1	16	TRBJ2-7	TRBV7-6	TGTGCCAGCAGCTTAGGTGGACAGGAATCCTCCTACGAGCAGTACTTC	CASSLGGQESSYEQYF
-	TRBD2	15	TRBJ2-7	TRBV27	TGTGCCAGCAGTTTAGTGATAGCGGGAGGTTACGAGCAGTACTTC	CASSLVIAGGYEQYF
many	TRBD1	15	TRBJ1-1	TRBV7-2	TGTGCCAGCAACTCTCTACGGACAGGGGGCACTGAAGCTTTCTTT	CASNSLRTGGTEAFF
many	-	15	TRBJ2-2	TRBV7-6	TGTGCCAGCAAACTAGGGGTCGGGTTTACCGGGGAGCTGTTTTTT	CASKLGVGFTGELFF
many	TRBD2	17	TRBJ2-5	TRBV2	TGTGCCAGCAGTGAAGCGCTTGGGACTAGCGTGATTGTGACCCAGTACTTC	CASSEALGTSVIVTQYF
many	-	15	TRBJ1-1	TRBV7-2	TGTGCCAGCAGCCTCCCCGGGGGGGTCAGAACTGAAGCTTTCTTT	CASSLPGGVRTEAFF
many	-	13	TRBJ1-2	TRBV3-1	TGTGCCAGCAGCAACCTTAGCACTGGCGGCTACACCTTC	CASSNLSTGGYTF
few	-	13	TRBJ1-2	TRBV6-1	TGTGCCAGCAGCAAGGACGGATGGTATGGCTACACCTTC	CASSKDGWYGYTF